The T cell receptor (beta chain) described here comes from a study of identical twins. Findings and caveats of the study: Invariant cells of the MAIT and iNKT types might have partly distorted the zero-insertion analyses.

A universal primer site was incorporated via template switching, and the cDNA contained unique molecular identifiers. TCRdb redid the calling of the 5' RACE reads with MiXCR, one entry per CDR3 protein. The sample lists 350,000 to 450,000 distinct CDR3 sequences, about a fifth seen once, with 9% to 15% in the top ten. Details on this clonotype: The target antigen is unknown.

The germline CDR1 and CDR2 sequences are MNHEY and SVGEGT. With 7 bases clipped from V and 5 bases from J, the junction kept 26 bases outside the gene matches. The length of the CDR3 is 20 residues. The sequenced sample consisted of naive T cells sorted from blood. The chain employs TRBV6-2 or TRBV6-3 and TRBJ1-2; the match to TRBD1 covers 9 bases. The TCR comes from a man aged 45-65 years in good health. CDR3 loop: CASTHPTGGQGSPSWYGYTF. CDR3 nucleotide sequence: TGTGCCAGCACTCACCCTACCGGCGGACAGGGGAGTCCTAGTTGGTATGGCTACACCTTC.